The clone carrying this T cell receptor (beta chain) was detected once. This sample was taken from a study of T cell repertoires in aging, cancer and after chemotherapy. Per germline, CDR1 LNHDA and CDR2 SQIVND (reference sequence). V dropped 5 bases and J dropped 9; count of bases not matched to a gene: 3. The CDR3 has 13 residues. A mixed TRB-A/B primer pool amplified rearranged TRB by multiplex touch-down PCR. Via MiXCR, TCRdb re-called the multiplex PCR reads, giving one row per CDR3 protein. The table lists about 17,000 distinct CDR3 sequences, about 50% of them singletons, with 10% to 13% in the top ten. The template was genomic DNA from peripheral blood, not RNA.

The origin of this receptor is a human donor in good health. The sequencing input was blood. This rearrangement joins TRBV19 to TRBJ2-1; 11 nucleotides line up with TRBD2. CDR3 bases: TGTGCCAGTAGTCGGCTAGCGGGAGGTGAGCAGTTCTTC. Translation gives CASSRLAGGEQFF.